Listed below are T cell receptor beta chains from one sample, sequenced in a study of T cell repertoires in cytomegalovirus infection. From the reads, TCRdb called clonotypes with MiXCR, one entry per CDR3 protein. The repertoire holds approximately 100,000 distinct CDR3 sequences, with 29% as singletons. These receptors are not linked to any known antigen. This material consisted of CD8+ T cells from cultured PBMCs, taken from culture after CMV antigen stimulation. These receptors were collected from a human donor in good health (CMV status not recorded). Some clones in this sample may be carry-over from other donors' samples. CDR3s include the opening cysteine and the closing phenylalanine or tryptophan. A D gene is named only where the DNA matches it firmly. Clone size, where shown, is once, few, many, or a class for clones that have expanded.

TRBV2	TRBJ2-3	once	.	CASSPGTSTDTQYF	TGTGCCAGCAGCCCCGGGACCTCCACAGATACGCAGTATTTT
TRBV27	TRBJ2-7	many	TRBD1	CASSFLDRVYEQYF	TGTGCCAGCAGTTTTTTGGACAGGGTCTACGAGCAGTACTTC
TRBV12-3/TRBV12-4	TRBJ2-7	.	TRBD2	CASSLLGLGALDEQYF	TGTGCCAGCAGTTTATTGGGACTAGGAGCCCTCGACGAGCAGTACTTC
TRBV27	TRBJ1-2	few	.	CASSLSTGMDGYTF	TGTGCCAGCAGTTTATCGACAGGAATGGACGGCTACACCTTC
TRBV19	TRBJ2-7	.	TRBD2	CASSINSAGPTYEQYF	TGTGCCAGTAGTATTAATTCAGCGGGGCCAACCTACGAGCAGTACTTC
TRBV4-1	TRBJ1-1	.	.	CASGVGRFTEAFF	TGCGCCAGCGGGGTGGGTCGATTCACTGAAGCTTTCTTT
TRBV7-2	TRBJ1-5	few	TRBD1	CASSFRPGQRNQPQHF	TGTGCCAGCAGCTTTAGACCGGGACAGAGAAATCAGCCCCAGCATTTT
TRBV19	TRBJ1-5	.	.	CASSVSLTLSNQPQHF	TGTGCCAGTAGTGTCAGCTTGACACTTAGCAATCAGCCCCAGCATTTT
TRBV13	TRBJ2-3	.	.	CASSQGGPGGAESTDTQYF	TGTGCCAGCAGCCAAGGGGGACCCGGGGGAGCAGAAAGCACAGATACGCAGTATTTT
TRBV7-8	TRBJ1-1	many	.	CASSYAAGPAGTEAFF	TGTGCCAGCAGCTACGCGGCCGGGCCGGCGGGGACTGAAGCTTTCTTT
TRBV10-2	TRBJ2-3	few	TRBD1	CASSQTGLRTDTQYF	TGCGCCAGCAGCCAGACAGGGTTACGGACAGATACGCAGTATTTT
TRBV6-1	TRBJ2-7	.	TRBD2	CASSEGTSGGHEQYF	TGTGCCAGCAGTGAAGGGACTAGCGGGGGACACGAGCAGTACTTC
TRBV27	TRBJ1-6	.	.	CASSLWWDSPLHF	TGTGCCAGCAGTTTGTGGTGGGACTCACCCCTCCACTTT
TRBV12-3/TRBV12-4	TRBJ1-5	few	TRBD1	CASSQGQTQPQHF	TGTGCCAGCAGTCAGGGACAGACTCAGCCCCAGCATTTT
TRBV19	TRBJ2-7	.	.	CASAFSGGGYEQYF	TGTGCCAGCGCATTTTCCGGGGGCGGCTACGAGCAGTACTTC
TRBV11-2	TRBJ1-2	few	TRBD1	CASSLVWGQGKPDGYTF	TGTGCCAGCAGTCTAGTGTGGGGACAGGGGAAGCCAGATGGCTACACCTTC
TRBV6-5	TRBJ1-6	.	.	CASSYDPNSPLHF	TGTGCCAGCAGTTACGACCCGAATTCACCCCTCCACTTT
TRBV27	TRBJ1-5	few	.	CASSLSWGIDQPQHF	TGTGCCAGCAGTTTATCGTGGGGAATCGATCAGCCCCAGCATTTT
TRBV3-1	TRBJ2-2	.	.	CASSEGASGELFF	TGTGCCAGCAGCGAAGGGGCTTCCGGGGAGCTGTTTTTT
TRBV7-7	TRBJ2-3	.	TRBD2	CASSLAGGGALDTQYF	TGTGCCAGCAGCTTAGCAGGCGGGGGGGCCCTAGATACGCAGTATTTT
TRBV2	TRBJ1-1	.	.	CASMGGAEAFF	TGTGCCAGCATGGGGGGGGCTGAAGCTTTCTTT
TRBV28	TRBJ1-5	.	TRBD1	CASSFTRTGDQPQHF	TGTGCCAGCAGTTTTACTCGGACAGGGGATCAGCCCCAGCATTTT
TRBV12-3/TRBV12-4	TRBJ2-1	.	.	CASSFRLDEQFF	TGTGCCAGCAGTTTCAGGTTGGATGAGCAGTTCTTC
TRBV7-4	TRBJ1-1	.	.	CASSLSDGQGAFF	TGTGCCAGCAGCTTAAGTGATGGGCAGGGAGCTTTCTTT
TRBV7-8	TRBJ2-5	few	TRBD2	CASSQSSGGAGETQYF	TGTGCCAGCAGCCAAAGTAGCGGGGGGGCCGGGGAGACCCAGTACTTC
TRBV7-9	TRBJ2-1	.	.	CASSSSPGDEQFF	TGTGCCAGCAGCTCAAGTCCCGGAGATGAGCAGTTCTTC